This T cell receptor (beta chain) was found in a study of beta chain features in type 1 diabetes. Background on the study: Similarity in age, gender and cell yields was seen between patients and healthy donors.

The sequenced template was cDNA made from the entire isolated RNA. Only in-frame clones appear in the TCRdb table, and some are missing; sequencing was by immunoSEQ multiplex PCR. The data hold under 350,000 clones, with roughly 13% observed a single time. The germline V gene has CDR1 MDHEN and CDR2 SYDVKM. CDR3 length equals 13 residues. V was cut by 6 bases and J by 3 bases, with 9 bases left in between. General study points: The question left open here concerned HLA type influencing TCRB rearrangement. Moderate but significant shortening of TCRB CDR3s was recorded in all four CD4+ subsets from Type 1 diabetes patients.

Every sorted population was more than 95% pure. For this clone: No antigen is known for it.

Sequencing was done on a sample of naive CD4+ T cells from blood. The sequence was collected from a man between 25 and 39 years old with type 1 diabetes. The V gene is TRBV28, the J gene TRBJ1-3; tentative D call: TRBD1 (5 bases). CDR3 nucleotide sequence: TGTGCCAGCAGGGAGGGGTATGGAAACACCATATATTTT. This sequence encodes CASREGYGNTIYF.